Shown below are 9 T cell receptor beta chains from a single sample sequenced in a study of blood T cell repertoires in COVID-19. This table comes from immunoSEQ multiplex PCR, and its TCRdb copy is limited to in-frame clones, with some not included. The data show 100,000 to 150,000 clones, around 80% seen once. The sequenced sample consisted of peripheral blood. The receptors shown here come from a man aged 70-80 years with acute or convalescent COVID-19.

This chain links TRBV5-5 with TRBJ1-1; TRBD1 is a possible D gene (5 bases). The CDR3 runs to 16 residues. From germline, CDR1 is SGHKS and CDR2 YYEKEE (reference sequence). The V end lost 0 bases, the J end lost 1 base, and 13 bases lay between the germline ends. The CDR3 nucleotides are TGTGCCAGCAGCTTGGAAGGGACTCTGAGGAACACTGAAGCTTTCTTT. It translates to CASSLEGTLRNTEAFF. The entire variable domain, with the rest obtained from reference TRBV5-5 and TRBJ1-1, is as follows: DAGVTQSPTHLIKTRGQQVTLRCSPISGHKSVSWYQQVLGQGPQFIFQYYEKEERGRGNFPDRFSARQFPNYSSELNVNALLLGDSALYLCASSLEGTLRNTEAFFGQGTRLTVV.

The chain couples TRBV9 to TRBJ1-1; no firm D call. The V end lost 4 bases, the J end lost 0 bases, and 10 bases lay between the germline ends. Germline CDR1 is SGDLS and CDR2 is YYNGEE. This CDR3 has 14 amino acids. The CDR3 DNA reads TGTGCCAGCAGCTCCTCAGGTGTGAACACTGAAGCTTTCTTT. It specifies CASSSSGVNTEAFF.

DNA of the CDR3: TGTGCCAGCAGCGACAGGGCACAGACCCAGTACTTC. It yields the protein CASSDRAQTQYF. The gene calls are TRBV7-2 and TRBJ2-5; 7 bases map to TRBD1. This CDR3 comprises 12 residues. CDR1 is SGHTA and CDR2 is FQGNSA in the germline V gene. The J segment lost 6 bases and the V segment lost 5 bases, leaving 3 bases of the junction unmatched. Full variable domain (missing parts from reference TRBV7-2 and TRBJ2-5): GAGVSQSPSNKVTEKGKDVELRCDPISGHTALYWYRQSLGQGLEFLIYFQGNSAPDKSGLPSDRFSAERTGGSVSTLTIQRTQQEDSAVYLCASSDRAQTQYFGPGTRLLVL.

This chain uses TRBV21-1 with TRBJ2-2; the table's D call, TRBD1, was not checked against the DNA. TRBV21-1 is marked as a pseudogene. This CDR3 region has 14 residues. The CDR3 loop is CASSTVPNTGELFF. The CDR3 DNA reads TGTGCCAGCAGCACAGTGCCGAACACCGGGGAGCTGTTTTTT.

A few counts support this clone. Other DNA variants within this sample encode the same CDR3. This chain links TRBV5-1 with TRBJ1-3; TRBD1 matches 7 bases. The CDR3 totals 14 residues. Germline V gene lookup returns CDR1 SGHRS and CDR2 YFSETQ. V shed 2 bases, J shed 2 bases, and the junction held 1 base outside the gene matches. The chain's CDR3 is CASSLGTAGNTIYF. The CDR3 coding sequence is TGCGCCAGCAGCTTAGGGACAGCTGGAAACACCATATATTTT.

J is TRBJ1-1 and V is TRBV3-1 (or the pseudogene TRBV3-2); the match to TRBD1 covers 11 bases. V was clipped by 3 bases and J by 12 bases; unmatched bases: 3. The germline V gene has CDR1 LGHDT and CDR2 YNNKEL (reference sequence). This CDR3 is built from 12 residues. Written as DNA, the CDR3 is TGTGCCAGCAGCCAGCGGGACAGGGGGACTTTCTTT. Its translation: CASSQRDRGTFF.

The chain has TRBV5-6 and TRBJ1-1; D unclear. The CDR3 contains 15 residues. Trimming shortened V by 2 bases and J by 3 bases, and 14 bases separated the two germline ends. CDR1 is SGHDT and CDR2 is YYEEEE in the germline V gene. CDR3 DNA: TGTGCCAGCAGCTTTATCGGGGTTCTCGACACTGAAGCTTTCTTT. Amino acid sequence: CASSFIGVLDTEAFF.

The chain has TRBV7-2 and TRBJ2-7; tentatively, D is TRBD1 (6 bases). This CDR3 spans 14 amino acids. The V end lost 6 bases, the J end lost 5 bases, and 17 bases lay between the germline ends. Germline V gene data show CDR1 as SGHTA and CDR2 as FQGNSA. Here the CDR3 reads CASSPQGFYHEQYF. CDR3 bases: TGTGCCAGCAGTCCACAGGGTTTCTACCACGAGCAGTACTTC.

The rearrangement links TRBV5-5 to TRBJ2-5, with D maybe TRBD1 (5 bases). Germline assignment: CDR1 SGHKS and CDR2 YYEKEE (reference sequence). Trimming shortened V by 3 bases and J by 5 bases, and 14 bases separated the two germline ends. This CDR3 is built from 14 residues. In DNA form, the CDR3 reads TGTGCCAGCAGCTCTCAAAGGGGTGGGGAGACCCAGTACTTC. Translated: CASSSQRGGETQYF.